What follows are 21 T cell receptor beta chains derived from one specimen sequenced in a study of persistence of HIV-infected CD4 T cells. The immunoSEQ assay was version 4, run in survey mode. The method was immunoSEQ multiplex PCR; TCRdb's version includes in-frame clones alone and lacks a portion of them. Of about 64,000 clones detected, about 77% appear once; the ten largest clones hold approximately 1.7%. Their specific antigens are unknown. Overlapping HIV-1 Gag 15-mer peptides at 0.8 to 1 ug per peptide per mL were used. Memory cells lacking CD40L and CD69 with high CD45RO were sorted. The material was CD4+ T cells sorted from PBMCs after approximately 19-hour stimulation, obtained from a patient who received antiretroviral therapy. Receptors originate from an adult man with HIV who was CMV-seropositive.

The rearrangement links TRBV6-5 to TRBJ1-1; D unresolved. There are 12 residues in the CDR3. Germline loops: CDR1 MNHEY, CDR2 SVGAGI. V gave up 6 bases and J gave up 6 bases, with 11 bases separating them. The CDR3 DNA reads TGTGCCAGCAGCACACGGCTCGCTGAAGCTTTCTTT. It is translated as CASSTRLAEAFF.

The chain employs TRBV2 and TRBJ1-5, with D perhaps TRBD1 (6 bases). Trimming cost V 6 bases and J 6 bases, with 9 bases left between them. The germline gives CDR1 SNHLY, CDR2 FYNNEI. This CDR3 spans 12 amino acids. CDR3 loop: CASRGGSQPQHF. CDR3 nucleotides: TGTGCCAGCAGAGGGGGAAGTCAGCCCCAGCATTTT.

CDR3 sequence: CASWDATNEKLFF. The DNA for the CDR3 is TGTGCCAGCTGGGATGCAACTAATGAAAAACTGTTTTTT. V is TRBV7-8 and J is TRBJ1-4; no firm D call. The CDR3 has 13 residues. The V end lost 8 bases, the J end lost 0 bases, and 7 bases lay between the germline ends. CDR1 and CDR2 from the germline V gene are SGHVS and FQNEAQ.

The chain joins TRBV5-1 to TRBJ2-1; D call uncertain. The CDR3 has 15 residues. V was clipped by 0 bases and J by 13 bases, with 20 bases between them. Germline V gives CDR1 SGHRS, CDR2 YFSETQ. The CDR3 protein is CASSLDVGPVSGQFF. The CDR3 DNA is TGCGCCAGCAGCTTGGATGTAGGTCCAGTCTCGGGTCAGTTCTTC.

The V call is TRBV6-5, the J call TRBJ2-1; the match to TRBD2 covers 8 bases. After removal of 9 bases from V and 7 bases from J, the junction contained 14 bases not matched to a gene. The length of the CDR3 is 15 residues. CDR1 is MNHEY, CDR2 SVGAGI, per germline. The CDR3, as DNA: TGTGCCAGTACCGAACGCGGGGGGCCCTTGAATGAGCAGTTCTTC. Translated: CASTERGGPLNEQFF.

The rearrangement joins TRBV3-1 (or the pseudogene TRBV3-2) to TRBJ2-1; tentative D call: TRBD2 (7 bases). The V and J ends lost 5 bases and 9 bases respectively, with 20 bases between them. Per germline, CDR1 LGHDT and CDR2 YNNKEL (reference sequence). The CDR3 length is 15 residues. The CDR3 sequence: CASSSGLGGSREQFF. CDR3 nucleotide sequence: TGTGCCAGCAGCTCCGGACTAGGGGGTTCGCGTGAGCAGTTCTTC.

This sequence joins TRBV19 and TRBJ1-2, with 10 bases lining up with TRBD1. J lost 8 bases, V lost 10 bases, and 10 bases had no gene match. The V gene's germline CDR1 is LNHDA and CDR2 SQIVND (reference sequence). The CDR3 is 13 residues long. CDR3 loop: CATGTGVLGGYTF. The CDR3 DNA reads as TGTGCCACCGGGACAGGGGTGTTGGGCGGCTACACCTTC.

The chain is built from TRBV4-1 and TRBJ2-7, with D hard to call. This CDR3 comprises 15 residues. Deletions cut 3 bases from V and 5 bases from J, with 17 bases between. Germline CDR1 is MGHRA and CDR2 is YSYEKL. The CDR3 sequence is CASSQRRETDHEQYF. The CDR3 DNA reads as TGCGCCAGCAGCCAGAGGAGAGAAACCGACCACGAGCAGTACTTC.

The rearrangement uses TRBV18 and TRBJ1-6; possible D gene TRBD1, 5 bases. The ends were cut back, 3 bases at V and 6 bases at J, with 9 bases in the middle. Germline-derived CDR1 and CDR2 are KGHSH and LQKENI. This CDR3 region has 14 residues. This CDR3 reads CASSPTASNSPLHF. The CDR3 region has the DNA TGTGCCAGCTCACCGACAGCTTCTAATTCACCCCTCCACTTT.

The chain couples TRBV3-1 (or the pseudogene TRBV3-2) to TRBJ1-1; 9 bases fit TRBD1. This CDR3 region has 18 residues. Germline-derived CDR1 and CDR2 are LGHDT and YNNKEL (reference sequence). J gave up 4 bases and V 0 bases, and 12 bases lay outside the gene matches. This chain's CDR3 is CASSQEGGNRGPGTEAFF. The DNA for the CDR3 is TGTGCCAGCAGCCAAGAAGGTGGAAACAGGGGGCCCGGCACTGAAGCTTTCTTT.

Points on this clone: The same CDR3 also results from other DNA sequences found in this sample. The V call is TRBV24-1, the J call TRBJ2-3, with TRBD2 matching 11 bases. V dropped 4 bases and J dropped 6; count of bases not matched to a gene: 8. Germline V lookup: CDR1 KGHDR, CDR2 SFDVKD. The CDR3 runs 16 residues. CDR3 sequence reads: CATSDPRLAGSDTQYF. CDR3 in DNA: TGTGCCACCAGTGACCCTCGACTAGCGGGGTCCGATACGCAGTATTTT.

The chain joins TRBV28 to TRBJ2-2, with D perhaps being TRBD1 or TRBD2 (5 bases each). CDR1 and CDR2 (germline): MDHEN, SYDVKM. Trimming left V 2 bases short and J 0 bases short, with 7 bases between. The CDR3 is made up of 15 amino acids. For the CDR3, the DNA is TGTGCCAGCAGTTTAGGGGGACCGAACACCGGGGAGCTGTTTTTT. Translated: CASSLGGPNTGELFF.

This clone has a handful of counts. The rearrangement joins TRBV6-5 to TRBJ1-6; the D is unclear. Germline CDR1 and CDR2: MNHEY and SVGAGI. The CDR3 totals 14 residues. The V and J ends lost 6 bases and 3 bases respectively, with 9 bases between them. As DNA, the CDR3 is TGTGCCAGCAGAGGCACGGTCTATAATTCACCCCTCCACTTT. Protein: CASRGTVYNSPLHF.

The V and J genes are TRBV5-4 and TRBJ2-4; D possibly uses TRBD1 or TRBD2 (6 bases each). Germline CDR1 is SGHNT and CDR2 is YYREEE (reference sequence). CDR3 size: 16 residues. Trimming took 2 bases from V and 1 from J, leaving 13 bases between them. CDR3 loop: CASSLGGPVAKNIQYF. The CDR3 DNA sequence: TGTGCCAGCAGCTTAGGGGGGCCGGTCGCCAAAAACATTCAGTACTTC.

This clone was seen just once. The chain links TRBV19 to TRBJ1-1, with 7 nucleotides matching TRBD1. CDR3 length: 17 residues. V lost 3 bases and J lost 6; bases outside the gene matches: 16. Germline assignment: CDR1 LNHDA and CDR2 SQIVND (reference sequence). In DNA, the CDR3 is TGTGCCAGTAGTATGCGCAGGGGGGACTCTCAACGGGCTGAAGCTTTCTTT. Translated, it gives CASSMRRGDSQRAEAFF.

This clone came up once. The CDR3 nucleotides read TGTGCCAGCAGCTTAGAACCGTCTGGAAACACCATATATTTT. As protein: CASSLEPSGNTIYF. The V gene is TRBV7-9, the J gene TRBJ1-3; D call uncertain. CDR1 and CDR2 from the germline V gene are SEHNR and FQNEAQ (reference sequence). CDR3 length: 14 amino acids. Between the trimmed V and J ends, which lost 1 base and 1 base, there was a span of 5 bases.

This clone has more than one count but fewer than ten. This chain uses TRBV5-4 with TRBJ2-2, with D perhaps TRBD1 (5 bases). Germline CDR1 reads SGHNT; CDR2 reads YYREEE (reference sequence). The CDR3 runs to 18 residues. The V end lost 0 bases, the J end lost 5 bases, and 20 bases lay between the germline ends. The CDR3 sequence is CASSLGYSAGQQTGELFF. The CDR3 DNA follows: TGTGCCAGCAGCTTGGGATATTCGGCAGGGCAGCAAACCGGGGAGCTGTTTTTT.

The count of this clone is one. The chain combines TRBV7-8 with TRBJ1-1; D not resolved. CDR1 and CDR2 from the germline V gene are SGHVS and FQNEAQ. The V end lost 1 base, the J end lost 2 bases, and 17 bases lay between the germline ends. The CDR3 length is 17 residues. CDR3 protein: CASSLGTRHGLNTEAFF. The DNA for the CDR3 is TGTGCCAGCAGCTTAGGAACAAGACACGGATTAAACACTGAAGCTTTCTTT.

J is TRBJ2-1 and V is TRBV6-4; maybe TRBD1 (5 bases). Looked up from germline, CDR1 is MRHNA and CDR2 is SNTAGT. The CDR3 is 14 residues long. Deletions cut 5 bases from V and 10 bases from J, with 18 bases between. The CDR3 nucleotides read TGTGCCAGCAGTCCTTCCCCCAGGGAAGGGGAGCAGTTCTTC. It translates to CASSPSPREGEQFF.

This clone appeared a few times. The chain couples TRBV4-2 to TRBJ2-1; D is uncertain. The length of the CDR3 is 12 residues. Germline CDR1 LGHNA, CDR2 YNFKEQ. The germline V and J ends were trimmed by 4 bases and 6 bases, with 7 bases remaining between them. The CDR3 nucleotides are TGTGCCAGCAGCCGCAGGAGCAATGAGCAGTTCTTC. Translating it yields CASSRRSNEQFF.

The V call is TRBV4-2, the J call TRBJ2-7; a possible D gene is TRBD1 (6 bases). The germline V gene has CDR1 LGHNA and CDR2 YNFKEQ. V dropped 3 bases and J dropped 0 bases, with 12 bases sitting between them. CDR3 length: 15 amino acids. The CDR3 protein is CASSQRTDSSYEQYF. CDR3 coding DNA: TGTGCCAGCAGCCAGAGGACAGACAGCTCCTACGAGCAGTACTTC.